This T cell receptor (beta chain) was observed in a study of STAT3 mutations in large granular lymphocyte leukemia. General study results and limits: In about 30% of the 18 patients, new TCR clonotypes emerged after therapy. Every T-LGLL patient had at least one immunodominant TCRbeta clonotype.

Sequencing used immunoSEQ multiplex PCR; TCRdb keeps in-frame clones, though not all of them. This sample has about 5,500 clones; about 95% occur once, and the top ten carry more than 25%. This CDR3 is built from 14 residues. V lost 4 bases, J lost 7 bases, and 7 bases stayed unmatched. CDR1 is SEHNR and CDR2 is FQNEAQ in the germline V gene (reference sequence). Concerning this clone: As yet, its antigen is unknown.

The TCR was taken from a man aged 55 to 70 with T-cell large granular lymphocyte leukemia. Some clones in this sample may be carry-over from other donors' samples. The V call is TRBV7-9, the J call TRBJ1-1; 9 nucleotides line up with TRBD1. The sequencing input was peripheral blood mononuclear cells. The CDR3 sequence: CASSYTGGADEAFF. CDR3 coding DNA: TGTGCCAGCAGCTACACAGGGGGCGCGGATGAAGCTTTCTTT.